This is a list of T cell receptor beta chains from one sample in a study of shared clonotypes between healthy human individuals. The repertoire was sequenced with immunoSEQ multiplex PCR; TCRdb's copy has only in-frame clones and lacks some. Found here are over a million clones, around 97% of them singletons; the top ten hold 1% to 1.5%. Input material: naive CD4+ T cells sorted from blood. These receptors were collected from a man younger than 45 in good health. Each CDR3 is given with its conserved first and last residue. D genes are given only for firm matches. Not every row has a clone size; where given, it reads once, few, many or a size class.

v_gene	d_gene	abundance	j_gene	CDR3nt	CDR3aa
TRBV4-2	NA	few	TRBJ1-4	TGTGCCAGCAGCCAAGAACCCCGTAATGAAAAACTGTTTTTT	CASSQEPRNEKLFF
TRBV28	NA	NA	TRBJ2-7	TGTGCCAGCAGTCTTCCGACGTTGAACCGCGAGCAGTACTTC	CASSLPTLNREQYF
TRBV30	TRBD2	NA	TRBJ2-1	TGTGCCTGGAGTGTACAGACGCGCGGTGAGACTAGCTCTTACAATGAGCAGTTCTTC	CAWSVQTRGETSSYNEQFF
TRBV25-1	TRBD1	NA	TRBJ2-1	TGTGCCAGCGCCCGGGACAGGGAAAATGAGCAGTTCTTC	CASARDRENEQFF
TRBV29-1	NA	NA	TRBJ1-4	TGCAGCGTTGGACAGCGAGGAGGATCTAATGAAAAACTGTTTTTT	CSVGQRGGSNEKLFF
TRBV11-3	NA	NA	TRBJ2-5	TGTGCCAGCAGCTCCTATGGGGAGACCCAGTACTTC	CASSSYGETQYF
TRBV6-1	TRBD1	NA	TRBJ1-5	TGTGCCAGCAGTGCGACAGGGAGGGGAAATCAGCCCCAGCATTTT	CASSATGRGNQPQHF
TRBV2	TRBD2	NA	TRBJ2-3	TGTGCCAGCAGTGTGGGGGGGAATACGCAGTATTTT	CASSVGGNTQYF
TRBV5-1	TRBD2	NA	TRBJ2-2	TGCGCCAGCAGCTTGTTAGCCCCGACTAGCGCCAACTTTAGGAACACCGGGGAGCTGTTTTTT	CASSLLAPTSANFRNTGELFF
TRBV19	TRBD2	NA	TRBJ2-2	TGTGCCAGTAGTAGGAGGGGACTAGCGGGAAGAACCGGGGAGCTGTTTTTT	CASSRRGLAGRTGELFF